The rows below give T cell receptor beta chains drawn from one sample of a study of shared clonotypes between healthy human individuals. Only in-frame clones appear in the TCRdb table, and some are missing; sequencing was by immunoSEQ multiplex PCR. The sample contains over 2 million clones, 85% to 95% of which appear only once. Sequencing was carried out using naive CD4+ T cells sorted from blood. All receptors derive from a young man in good health. CDR3s include the opening cysteine and the closing phenylalanine or tryptophan. A D gene is named only where the DNA matches it firmly. The size field is filled for only some rows; it gives once, few, many or a size class.

d_gene: -
v_gene: TRBV18
abundance: -
j_gene: TRBJ1-1
CDR3nt: TGTGCCAGCTCACCAGAAAGACAGGTCTTCACTGAAGCTTTCTTT
CDR3aa: CASSPERQVFTEAFF

d_gene: TRBD1
v_gene: TRBV30
abundance: -
j_gene: TRBJ1-5
CDR3nt: TGTGCCTGGGCGGGACAGGGCAATCAGCCCCAGCATTTT
CDR3aa: CAWAGQGNQPQHF

d_gene: -
v_gene: TRBV10-3
abundance: -
j_gene: TRBJ2-1
CDR3nt: TGTGCCATCTCCGGGACAAATATATACAATGAGCAGTTCTTC
CDR3aa: CAISGTNIYNEQFF

d_gene: -
v_gene: TRBV30
abundance: once
j_gene: TRBJ1-1
CDR3nt: TGTGCCTGGAATACCGGGAGTTTTGAAGCTTTCTTT
CDR3aa: CAWNTGSFEAFF

d_gene: TRBD2
v_gene: TRBV20-1
abundance: -
j_gene: TRBJ2-3
CDR3nt: TGCAGTGCTAGGCTAGCGGGTACGCAGTATTTT
CDR3aa: CSARLAGTQYF

d_gene: -
v_gene: TRBV11-2
abundance: -
j_gene: TRBJ2-7
CDR3nt: TGTGCCAGCAGCTTTTCCGGAGCGCTCTCCTACGAGCAGTACTTC
CDR3aa: CASSFSGALSYEQYF

d_gene: -
v_gene: TRBV14
abundance: -
j_gene: TRBJ1-4
CDR3nt: TGTGCCAGCAGCCAAGTTCGACAGGCAACTAATGAAAAACTGTTTTTT
CDR3aa: CASSQVRQATNEKLFF

d_gene: -
v_gene: TRBV11-3
abundance: once
j_gene: TRBJ2-3
CDR3nt: TGTGCCAGCAGCTCCCGAGGGATTCCCACAGATACGCAGTATTTT
CDR3aa: CASSSRGIPTDTQYF

d_gene: TRBD2
v_gene: TRBV28
abundance: -
j_gene: TRBJ2-7
CDR3nt: TGTGCCAGCAGTTTACCGGGGACTAGATCCTACGAGCAGTACTTC
CDR3aa: CASSLPGTRSYEQYF

d_gene: TRBD2
v_gene: TRBV9
abundance: -
j_gene: TRBJ2-7
CDR3nt: TGTGCCAGCAGCGTAGAGGGGACTAGCGGGAGCTACGAGCAGTACTTC
CDR3aa: CASSVEGTSGSYEQYF

d_gene: TRBD1
v_gene: TRBV11-2
abundance: -
j_gene: TRBJ2-5
CDR3nt: TGTGCCAGCAGCGCGGGACAGGGGCTTATCGAGACCCAGTACTTC
CDR3aa: CASSAGQGLIETQYF

d_gene: -
v_gene: TRBV5-5
abundance: -
j_gene: TRBJ1-2
CDR3nt: TGTGCCAGCAGCCTGACCGTTAATGGCTACACCTTC
CDR3aa: CASSLTVNGYTF

d_gene: TRBD1
v_gene: TRBV18
abundance: once
j_gene: TRBJ2-7
CDR3nt: TGTGCCAGCTCACGACAGGGGGCAACCTACGAGCAGTACTTC
CDR3aa: CASSRQGATYEQYF

d_gene: TRBD2
v_gene: TRBV28
abundance: -
j_gene: TRBJ2-7
CDR3nt: TGTGCCAGCAGTTCGTATCTTTCGGGGGGAAACTACGAGCAGTACTTC
CDR3aa: CASSSYLSGGNYEQYF

d_gene: TRBD1
v_gene: TRBV28
abundance: -
j_gene: TRBJ2-7
CDR3nt: TGTGCCAGCAGTTCCCCGACAGGGTGGTTGGGTGAGCAGTACTTC
CDR3aa: CASSSPTGWLGEQYF

d_gene: TRBD1
v_gene: TRBV29-1
abundance: -
j_gene: TRBJ2-1
CDR3nt: TGCAGCGTGCTCGGCGGACAGGGGTTCTACAATGAGCAGTTCTTC
CDR3aa: CSVLGGQGFYNEQFF

d_gene: TRBD1
v_gene: TRBV10-2
abundance: -
j_gene: TRBJ1-6
CDR3nt: TGCGCCAGCAGTGAGAGAAACAGGGGGCTCAAGGGTAATTCACCCCTCCACTTT
CDR3aa: CASSERNRGLKGNSPLHF

d_gene: -
v_gene: TRBV19
abundance: -
j_gene: TRBJ1-5
CDR3nt: TGTGCCAGTAGTATAGCCCCTGCACTCAATCAGCCCCAGCATTTT
CDR3aa: CASSIAPALNQPQHF

d_gene: -
v_gene: TRBV4-3
abundance: once
j_gene: TRBJ1-6
CDR3nt: TGCGCCAGCAGCCAGGGGGTTATCGATAATTCACCCCTCCACTTT
CDR3aa: CASSQGVIDNSPLHF

d_gene: -
v_gene: TRBV19
abundance: -
j_gene: TRBJ1-5
CDR3nt: TGTGCCAGTAGTATAGAACGGACATCTAATCAGCCCCAGCATTTT
CDR3aa: CASSIERTSNQPQHF

d_gene: TRBD2
v_gene: TRBV9
abundance: once
j_gene: TRBJ2-2
CDR3nt: TGTGCCAGCAGCGTAGTCCCGGGGGGGCCGACCGGGGAGCTGTTTTTT
CDR3aa: CASSVVPGGPTGELFF

d_gene: -
v_gene: TRBV5-1
abundance: -
j_gene: TRBJ1-4
CDR3nt: TGCGCCAGCAGCACAGGAGGGTTGGGGGAAAAACTGTTTTTT
CDR3aa: CASSTGGLGEKLFF

d_gene: -
v_gene: TRBV6-5
abundance: -
j_gene: TRBJ1-5
CDR3nt: TGTGCCAGCAAACGCAGACTATATCAGCCCCAGCATTTT
CDR3aa: CASKRRLYQPQHF

d_gene: -
v_gene: TRBV19
abundance: -
j_gene: TRBJ1-4
CDR3nt: TGTGCCAGTAGTAACCAGCAGACAACTAATGAAAAACTGTTTTTT
CDR3aa: CASSNQQTTNEKLFF

d_gene: TRBD2
v_gene: TRBV9
abundance: -
j_gene: TRBJ2-3
CDR3nt: TGTGCCAGCAGCCCCATCGGGACTAGCGGTTATACGCAGTATTTT
CDR3aa: CASSPIGTSGYTQYF

d_gene: -
v_gene: TRBV2
abundance: -
j_gene: TRBJ2-2
CDR3nt: TGTGCCAGCACGGCTTCAGGCAACACCGGGGAGCTGTTTTTT
CDR3aa: CASTASGNTGELFF

d_gene: -
v_gene: TRBV6-4
abundance: -
j_gene: TRBJ1-2
CDR3nt: TGTGCCAGCAGTGTCTCCCGGGGTAAAGGCTACACCTTC
CDR3aa: CASSVSRGKGYTF

d_gene: TRBD2
v_gene: TRBV6-5
abundance: -
j_gene: TRBJ2-7
CDR3nt: TGTGCCAGCAGTACCGGGACTAGCGGTTCCTACGAGCAGTACTTC
CDR3aa: CASSTGTSGSYEQYF

d_gene: TRBD1
v_gene: TRBV2
abundance: -
j_gene: TRBJ1-5
CDR3nt: TGTGCCAGCTCGGGACAGGGGAATCAGCCCCAGCATTTT
CDR3aa: CASSGQGNQPQHF

d_gene: -
v_gene: TRBV4-1
abundance: -
j_gene: TRBJ1-3
CDR3nt: TGCGCCAGCAGCTCCTTTTTGTCTGGAAACACCATATATTTT
CDR3aa: CASSSFLSGNTIYF

d_gene: TRBD1
v_gene: TRBV4-1
abundance: -
j_gene: TRBJ1-4
CDR3nt: TGCGCCAGCAGCCAACAGGACAGGGATAATGAAAAACTGTTTTTT
CDR3aa: CASSQQDRDNEKLFF

d_gene: -
v_gene: TRBV10-3
abundance: few
j_gene: TRBJ2-7
CDR3nt: TGTGCCATCACCCCGAGCCGGGACATACAAAACTACGAGCAGTACTTC
CDR3aa: CAITPSRDIQNYEQYF

d_gene: -
v_gene: TRBV30
abundance: -
j_gene: TRBJ1-2
CDR3nt: TGTGCCTGGAGTGTCGGGGGGGTTTACGGTGGCTACACCTTC
CDR3aa: CAWSVGGVYGGYTF

d_gene: -
v_gene: TRBV5-6
abundance: -
j_gene: TRBJ2-1
CDR3nt: TGTGCCAGCAGCTTGGGCGGCAAGCTTCAGAATGAGCAGTTCTTC
CDR3aa: CASSLGGKLQNEQFF

d_gene: -
v_gene: TRBV7-6
abundance: -
j_gene: TRBJ2-5
CDR3nt: TGTGCCAGCAGCTTAATTCGCGAGACCCAGTACTTC
CDR3aa: CASSLIRETQYF

d_gene: -
v_gene: TRBV6-1
abundance: -
j_gene: TRBJ2-3
CDR3nt: TGTGCCAGCAGTGAAGTGGCGGGGTGGGGACCCCCGAAACCCAGCACAGATACGCAGTATTTT
CDR3aa: CASSEVAGWGPPKPSTDTQYF

d_gene: TRBD1
v_gene: TRBV18
abundance: -
j_gene: TRBJ1-2
CDR3nt: TGTGCCAGCTCACCAGGACAGGGGGCCAACTATGGCTACACCTTC
CDR3aa: CASSPGQGANYGYTF

d_gene: -
v_gene: TRBV10-3
abundance: -
j_gene: TRBJ1-4
CDR3nt: TGTGCCATCAGTACAGGGTTGTCTAATGAAAAACTGTTTTTT
CDR3aa: CAISTGLSNEKLFF

d_gene: TRBD2
v_gene: TRBV6-1
abundance: -
j_gene: TRBJ2-1
CDR3nt: TGTGCCAGCAGTGGGCTTGCGGGGGGGATATATGAGCAGTTCTTC
CDR3aa: CASSGLAGGIYEQFF

d_gene: -
v_gene: TRBV27
abundance: -
j_gene: TRBJ2-3
CDR3nt: TGTGCCAGCAGTTTACCCGGGATCACAGATACGCAGTATTTT
CDR3aa: CASSLPGITDTQYF